This T cell receptor (beta chain) originates from a study of Tregs in tolerant kidney transplant recipients. TCRdb's table, derived via immunoSEQ multiplex PCR, lists solely in-frame clones and lacks some. The sample has about 240,000 clones, roughly 80% seen once. V was cut by 4 bases and J by 2 bases, with 5 bases left in between. The germline V gene has CDR1 LNHDA and CDR2 SQIVND (reference sequence). This CDR3 is built from 12 residues. The sample consisted of CD4+ T cells from blood. The source of this sequence is a human donor in good health. J is TRBJ2-5 and V is TRBV19; D not certain. CDR3 bases: TGTGCCAGTAGTAACACGCAAGAGACCCAGTACTTC. It is translated as CASSNTQETQYF.